This T cell receptor (beta chain) was retrieved from a study of blood T cell repertoires in COVID-19. Study information: Italy, Spain and the United States were the sources of the convalescent and acute COVID-19 samples. PBMCs, B-cell-depleted T cells, or T cells were the source of the cDNA or gDNA that made up the material.

CDR3 length: 16 residues. The V gene's germline CDR1 is LNHDA and CDR2 SQIVND (reference sequence). Trimming left V 4 bases short and J 0 bases short, with 12 bases between. Original handling: From reference gene primer amplification, estimates of nucleated cell counts were derived. TCRdb keeps only in-frame clones here, not all; method: immunoSEQ multiplex PCR. V and J calls and clone size follow that table, whereas D and trimming were derived from the DNA. The sample holds roughly 220,000 clones, approximately 83% seen once. The sequencing sample was made of peripheral blood. This TCR was sampled from a woman aged 60-75 years with acute or convalescent COVID-19. V is TRBV19 and J is TRBJ1-4; D perhaps matches TRBD1 (6 bases). CDR3 nucleotides: TGTGCCAGTAGTAAAATGGACAGACCAACTAATGAAAAACTGTTTTTT. Translation gives CASSKMDRPTNEKLFF. Variable domain in full (rest from reference TRBV19 and TRBJ1-4): DGGITQSPKYLFRKEGQNVTLSCEQNLNHDAMYWYRQDPGQGLRLIYYSQIVNDFQKGDIAEGYSVSREKKESFPLTVTSAQKNPTAFYLCASSKMDRPTNEKLFFGSGTQLSVL.